One sample yielded the 25 T cell receptor beta chains listed below, sequenced in a study of vaccination effects on CD4 cells after COVID-19. Sequencing was performed with immunoSEQ multiplex PCR; in TCRdb, only in-frame clones are kept and a portion is missing. The sample contains 70,000 to 85,000 clones, about 80% of which appear only once. Before sequencing took place, the ViraFEST assay used viral peptide pools to expand antigen-specific CD4+ T cells. Subsequent to a culture period of around eleven days, CD4+ T cells were isolated. Vaccine administered to participants consisted of two doses of either BNT162b2 or mRNA-1273. What these receptors recognize is not known. The sample was CD4+ T cells from PBMCs cultured with HCoV-229E spike peptides, taken after COVID-19 vaccination. The receptors originated from a human donor who received a COVID-19 vaccine.

This rearrangement joins TRBV5-1 to TRBJ1-2; TRBD1 matches at 9 bases. V dropped 4 bases and J dropped 6; count of bases not matched to a gene: 4. This CDR3 is 13 amino acids long. The germline gives CDR1 SGHRS, CDR2 YFSETQ. The CDR3 sequence: CASSRGTGHGYTF. Here the CDR3 DNA reads TGCGCCAGCAGCCGGGGGACAGGGCATGGCTACACCTTC. Full variable domain (remainder filled in from reference TRBV5-1 and TRBJ1-2): KAGVTQTPRYLIKTRGQQVTLSCSPISGHRSVSWYQQTPGQGLQFLFEYFSETQRNKGNFPGRFSGRQFSNSRSEMNVSTLELGDSALYLCASSRGTGHGYTFGSGTRLTVV.

The chain recombines TRBV19 with TRBJ1-4; TRBD1 might be the D (5 bases). Deletions cut 10 bases from V and 4 bases from J, with 16 bases between. This CDR3 comprises 14 residues. CDR1 LNHDA and CDR2 SQIVND come from the germline V gene (reference sequence). This chain's CDR3 is CATQLGRGNEKLFF. For the CDR3, the DNA is TGTGCCACCCAGTTGGGGCGAGGTAATGAAAAACTGTTTTTT.

V gene TRBV19 combines with J gene TRBJ1-2; 7 bases match TRBD1. Losses at the gene ends were 6 bases for V and 7 bases for J; bases not matched to a gene: 8. The CDR3 spans 13 residues. From germline, CDR1 is LNHDA and CDR2 SQIVND (reference sequence). CDR3 nucleotides: TGTGCCAGTAGGGGAGGAACAGGGGCTGGCTACACCTTC. It translates to CASRGGTGAGYTF.

The chain recombines TRBV6-6 with TRBJ2-7; possible D gene TRBD1, 5 bases. The CDR3 length is 12 residues. The germline gives CDR1 MNHNY, CDR2 SVGAGI (reference sequence). V was pared by 2 bases and J by 4 bases, with 6 bases between. As DNA, the CDR3 is TGTGCCAGCAGTTACGACAGTTACGAGCAGTACGTC. Translating gives CASSYDSYEQYV.

The chain couples TRBV11-1 to TRBJ1-2; D is ambiguous. CDR1 and CDR2 (germline): SGHAT, FQDESV (reference sequence). The CDR3 sequence is 15 residues long. Trimming stripped 0 bases from V and 4 bases from J, with 12 bases between. The CDR3 loop is CASSLAGPLAYGYTF. The DNA of the CDR3 is TGTGCCAGCAGCTTAGCGGGTCCGTTGGCCTATGGCTACACCTTC.

This clone has a handful of counts. The V gene is TRBV9, the J gene TRBJ2-1; the D is unclear. CDR1 SGDLS and CDR2 YYNGEE come from the germline V gene. The CDR3 has 15 residues. The V end lost 4 bases, the J end lost 2 bases, and 13 bases lay between the germline ends. The CDR3 reads CASSLVAGTYNEQFF. CDR3 coding DNA: TGTGCCAGCAGCCTCGTCGCCGGAACCTACAATGAGCAGTTCTTC.

V gene TRBV10-3 combines with J gene TRBJ2-6; D perhaps matches TRBD2 (5 bases). The CDR3 covers 17 residues. Trimming left V 2 bases short and J 4 bases short, with 15 bases between. CDR1 and CDR2 from the germline V gene are ENHRY and SYGVKD. In nucleotides, the CDR3 is TGTGCCATCAGTGAGCAAGGTCCCGGACTCGGGGCCAACGTCCTGACTTTC. Its protein product is CAISEQGPGLGANVLTF.

The chain couples TRBV10-3 to TRBJ1-1; D unresolved. The germline gives CDR1 ENHRY, CDR2 SYGVKD. Trimming left V 0 bases short and J 5 bases short, with 13 bases between. The CDR3 consists of 15 residues. The CDR3 nucleotides are TGTGCCATCAGTGAGTCCCTGACCTTGGGAACTGAAGCTTTCTTT. Residues: CAISESLTLGTEAFF.

V and J are TRBV11-3 and TRBJ1-3; TRBD1 is a possible D gene (6 bases). The V end lost 2 bases, the J end lost 0 bases, and 23 bases lay between the germline ends. Germline CDR1 is SGHNT and CDR2 is YENEEA. The CDR3 totals 20 residues. The CDR3 nucleotides are TGTGCCAGCAGCTTACCGTCGTCGGGACAACTAAGTAGCTCTGGAAACACCATATATTTT. Its protein is CASSLPSSGQLSSSGNTIYF.

The CDR3: CSTQQNYGYTF. CDR3 DNA sequence: TGCAGTACTCAGCAAAACTATGGCTACACCTTC. The chain is built from TRBV20-1 and TRBJ1-2; D unclear. The germline V gene encodes CDR1 DFQATT and CDR2 SNEGSKA (reference sequence). This CDR3 region has 11 residues. Deletions cut 8 bases from V and 2 bases from J, with 9 bases between.

This clone is medium-sized in the sample. The gene calls are TRBV7-2 and TRBJ2-2, with a tentative D call TRBD1 (6 bases). CDR1 and CDR2 (germline): SGHTA, FQGNSA. This CDR3 has 13 amino acids. Trimming shortened V by 3 bases and J by 6 bases, and 8 bases separated the two germline ends. This chain's CDR3 is CASSFWGPGELFF. In nucleotides, the CDR3 is TGTGCCAGCAGCTTTTGGGGGCCCGGGGAGCTGTTTTTT.

In this sample, this clone turned up a few times. This rearrangement joins TRBV6-5 to TRBJ2-2, with D possibly being TRBD1 (5 bases). This CDR3 is built from 14 residues. V was cut by 4 bases and J by 7 bases, with 13 bases left in between. Germline V gene sequence: CDR1 MNHEY, CDR2 SVGAGI. The CDR3 loop reads CASSLTDTHGELFF. CDR3 DNA: TGTGCCAGCAGTTTGACAGACACACACGGGGAGCTGTTTTTT.

A few counts support this clone. V is TRBV5-6 and J is TRBJ1-5; 7 bases are shared with TRBD1. The CDR3 has 15 residues. The V segment lost 2 bases and the J segment 5 bases; nucleotides outside the gene matches: 7. Germline V lookup: CDR1 SGHDT, CDR2 YYEEEE. The CDR3 loop is CASSLMGQSHQPQHF. The DNA for the CDR3 is TGTGCCAGCAGCTTAATGGGACAGTCGCATCAGCCCCAGCATTTT.

A single count supports this clone. The V call is TRBV10-3, the J call TRBJ1-1; 8 bases are a match to TRBD1. The CDR3 totals 15 residues. The J segment lost 1 base and the V segment lost 6 bases, leaving 7 bases of the junction unmatched. CDR1 and CDR2 from the germline V gene are ENHRY and SYGVKD. CDR3 in DNA: TGTGCCATCAGGGAGGTGGGACAGGAGAACACTGAAGCTTTCTTT. Translation gives CAIREVGQENTEAFF.

This clone was picked up one time. The chain has TRBV5-1 and TRBJ2-3, with D perhaps matching TRBD2 (5 bases). The CDR3 totals 14 residues. The V end lost 0 bases, the J end lost 5 bases, and 10 bases lay between the germline ends. Germline V gene data show CDR1 as SGHRS and CDR2 as YFSETQ. The CDR3 sequence is CASSLAGVRDTQYF. The CDR3, as DNA: TGCGCCAGCAGCTTGGCCGGGGTCCGAGATACGCAGTATTTT.

This rearrangement joins TRBV10-1 to TRBJ2-5; 11 bases match TRBD2. This CDR3 is built from 15 residues. Germline lookup yields CDR1 WNHNN and CDR2 SYGVQD (reference sequence). V lost 4 bases and J lost 4; bases outside the gene matches: 5. CDR3 nucleotides: TGCGCCAGCAGTGTTAGCGGGGGGGCTCCAGAGACCCAGTACTTC. As protein: CASSVSGGAPETQYF.

This clone turned up a few times. The V call is TRBV4-1, the J call TRBJ1-5; a possible D gene is TRBD1 (6 bases). The CDR3 runs 17 residues. The V and J ends lost 0 bases and 2 bases respectively, with 14 bases between them. Germline CDR1 is MGHRA and CDR2 is YSYEKL. CDR3 amino acids: CASSQDPGAGGNQPQHF. CDR3 bases: TGCGCCAGCAGCCAAGATCCCGGGGCAGGGGGCAATCAGCCCCAGCATTTT.

For the CDR3, the DNA is TGCAGCGTTGCCCAGGCTGATAATTCACCCCTCCACTTT. This gives the protein CSVAQADNSPLHF. The chain couples TRBV29-1 to TRBJ1-6, with D unresolved. V dropped 4 bases and J dropped 5 bases, with 9 bases sitting between them. CDR3 length: 13 residues. Germline assignment: CDR1 SQVTM and CDR2 ANQGSEA.

V usage is TRBV18 and J usage is TRBJ2-1; TRBD2 aligns across 10 bases. Unmatched junction bases numbered 5, after V lost 0 bases and J lost 6 bases. The CDR3 is made up of 16 amino acids. Germline V gives CDR1 KGHSH, CDR2 LQKENI. The CDR3 DNA follows: TGTGCCAGCTCACCACCGAGCGGGGGGGCCGGCAATGAGCAGTTCTTC. It codes for CASSPPSGGAGNEQFF.

The rearrangement links TRBV6-5 to TRBJ1-2, with TRBD1 matching 7 bases. Trimming removed 10 bases from V and 7 bases from J; junction bases left unmatched: 6. CDR1 MNHEY and CDR2 SVGAGI come from the germline V gene. The CDR3 spans 11 residues. CDR3 nucleotides: TGTGCCACGCAAGGGGGCCTTGGCTACACCTTC. Amino acid sequence: CATQGGLGYTF.

The chain couples TRBV24-1 to TRBJ2-5; tentatively, D is TRBD2 (6 bases). V lost 2 bases and J lost 4, with 10 bases in between. CDR1 and CDR2 from the germline V gene are KGHDR and SFDVKD. The CDR3 is made up of 14 amino acids. CDR3 DNA sequence: TGTGCCACCAGTGATTCGGGGGACTTAGAGACCCAGTACTTC. It yields the protein CATSDSGDLETQYF.

This clone has only a few counts. The rearrangement links TRBV3-1 (or the pseudogene TRBV3-2) to TRBJ1-3, with 7 bases lining up with TRBD1. This CDR3 is 17 amino acids long. CDR1 and CDR2 from the germline V gene are LGHDT and YNNKEL (reference sequence). V gave up 1 base and J gave up 0 bases; unmatched junction bases: 6. CDR3 sequence reads: CASSQGFGDSSGNTIYF. The CDR3, as DNA: TGTGCCAGCAGCCAAGGTTTCGGGGACAGCTCTGGAAACACCATATATTTT.

The gene calls are TRBV19 and TRBJ1-1; D is uncertain. Between the trimmed V and J ends, which lost 3 bases and 1 base, there was a span of 12 bases. Per the germline V gene, CDR1 is LNHDA and CDR2 is SQIVND (reference sequence). The CDR3 extends over 15 amino acids. CDR3 sequence reads: CASSIEILWNTEAFF. CDR3 DNA sequence: TGTGCCAGTAGTATCGAGATATTATGGAACACTGAAGCTTTCTTT.

The DNA for the CDR3 is TGTGCCAGCAGCCTACAGGGGAACAATGAGCAGTTCTTC. As protein: CASSLQGNNEQFF. The genes are TRBV9 and TRBJ2-1; 7 bases are a match to TRBD1. Germline V lookup: CDR1 SGDLS, CDR2 YYNGEE. CDR3 size: 13 residues. V lost 4 bases, J lost 5 bases, and 3 bases stayed unmatched.

This chain links TRBV7-2 with TRBJ1-2, with TRBD1 matching over 7 bases. CDR1 and CDR2 from the germline V gene are SGHTA and FQGNSA. The V and J ends lost 5 bases and 8 bases, in that order; junction bases with no gene match: 5. The CDR3 is made up of 12 amino acids. CDR3 sequence (DNA): TGTGCCAGCAGCCCGGACAGGTTCGGCTACACCTTC. Translation: CASSPDRFGYTF.